One and the same sample provided the 27 T cell receptor beta chains below, sequenced in a study of beta chain features in type 1 diabetes. Study-level points and caveats: Type 1 diabetes patients showed a moderate but significant shortening of TCRB CDR3s in all four CD4+ subsets.

Investigators reverse transcribed all isolated RNA, so they sequenced expressed TCRB transcripts. Data came from immunoSEQ multiplex PCR; TCRdb stores just in-frame clones and leaves some out. Of 200,000 to 300,000 clones in the sample, roughly a tenth were seen once. These receptors lack a known antigen. The sequenced material came from naive CD4+ T cells from blood. Every receptor here comes from a man aged 25-45 years with type 1 diabetes.

This CDR3 is CASSPFTTGRDGYTF. The CDR3, as DNA: TGTGCCAGCTCACCATTTACGACAGGCCGGGATGGCTACACCTTC. The rearrangement links TRBV18 to TRBJ1-2; possible D gene TRBD1, 6 bases. Trimming cost V 2 bases and J 6 bases, with 16 bases left between them. CDR1 is KGHSH, CDR2 LQKENI, per germline. This CDR3 comprises 15 residues.

This chain connects TRBV5-1 to TRBJ1-2; D unresolved. The CDR3 is 13 residues long. Trimming shortened V by 1 base and J by 2 bases, and 6 bases separated the two germline ends. The germline V gene encodes CDR1 SGHRS and CDR2 YFSETQ. CDR3 in DNA: TGCGCCAGCAGCTTGTCCGGGAACTATGGCTACACCTTC. This gives the protein CASSLSGNYGYTF.

The chain employs TRBV6-5 and TRBJ1-3, with 8 bases aligning to TRBD1. This CDR3 is built from 14 residues. CDR1 and CDR2 (germline): MNHEY, SVGAGI. After removal of 5 bases from V and 2 bases from J, the junction contained 2 bases not matched to a gene. CDR3 bases: TGTGCCAGCAGTCGGACAGGGACTGGAAACACCATATATTTT. As protein: CASSRTGTGNTIYF.

V usage is TRBV2 and J usage is TRBJ1-4, with D perhaps TRBD1 (5 bases). The CDR3 loop spans 16 amino acids. Trimming stripped 2 bases from V and 0 bases from J, with 10 bases between. Germline V gene sequence: CDR1 SNHLY, CDR2 FYNNEI. The CDR3 nucleotides are TGTGCCAGCAGTGAACGACAGTTTTCAACTAATGAAAAACTGTTTTTT. As protein: CASSERQFSTNEKLFF. Based on the CDR3 plus reference TRBV2 and TRBJ1-4, the full variable domain is EPEVTQTPSHQVTQMGQEVILRCVPISNHLYFYWYRQILGQKVEFLVSFYNNEISEKSEIFDDQFSVERPDGSNFTLKIRSTKLEDSAMYFCASSERQFSTNEKLFFGSGTQLSVL.

The J gene is TRBJ2-2, the V gene TRBV5-4; 8 bases map to TRBD2. CDR1 and CDR2 (germline): SGHNT, YYREEE (reference sequence). The trim removed 4 bases at V and 6 bases at J, leaving 8 bases unmatched. This CDR3 contains 15 residues. Here the CDR3 DNA reads TGTGCCAGCAGCAAACCGGGACTAGGGGCCGGGGAGCTGTTTTTT. Amino acids: CASSKPGLGAGELFF.

J is TRBJ1-1 and V is TRBV5-1; D remains ambiguous. The germline V and J ends were trimmed by 4 bases and 0 bases, with 16 bases remaining between them. The CDR3 covers 16 residues. Per the germline V gene, CDR1 is SGHRS and CDR2 is YFSETQ. CDR3 region: CASSEGSLGMNTEAFF. DNA for the CDR3: TGCGCCAGCAGCGAGGGTTCGTTAGGCATGAACACTGAAGCTTTCTTT.

This clone has more than one count but fewer than ten. This chain links TRBV27 with TRBJ2-3, with D possibly TRBD2 on 7 matching bases. The CDR3 is 18 residues long. Germline CDR1 MNHEY, CDR2 SMNVEV (reference sequence). V gave up 1 base and J gave up 4 bases, with 21 bases separating them. The CDR3 is CASSLLGLGGQGPDTQYF. In DNA form, the CDR3 reads TGTGCCAGCAGTTTATTGGGCCTGGGGGGGCAGGGGCCAGATACGCAGTATTTT.

Comments on this clone: This specimen includes other DNA sequences encoding the same CDR3. V and J are TRBV9 and TRBJ2-7; D is undetermined. Germline V gene data show CDR1 as SGDLS and CDR2 as YYNGEE. This CDR3 has 15 amino acids. The V gene lost 0 bases and the J gene lost 0 bases, with 10 bases spanning the gap. CDR3 sequence (DNA): TGTGCCAGCAGCGTAGCACCAGGAAGCTCCTACGAGCAGTACTTC. Translating gives CASSVAPGSSYEQYF. Complete variable domain (other parts from reference TRBV9 and TRBJ2-7): DSGVTQTPKHLITATGQRVTLRCSPRSGDLSVYWYQQSLDQGLQFLIQYYNGEERAKGNILERFSAQQFPDLHSELNLSSLELGDSALYFCASSVAPGSSYEQYFGPGTRLTVT.

The genes are TRBV5-1 and TRBJ2-5, with TRBD2 matching over 7 bases. The germline gives CDR1 SGHRS, CDR2 YFSETQ. The J segment lost 1 base and the V segment lost 0 bases, leaving 9 bases of the junction unmatched. The CDR3 sequence is 17 residues long. The DNA of the CDR3 is TGCGCCAGCAGCTTGGCCCAGGTAGCGGGCATCCAAGAGACCCAGTACTTC. Translation: CASSLAQVAGIQETQYF.

This clone was detected a few times. The chain joins TRBV25-1 to TRBJ1-2; 8 nucleotides agree with TRBD1. The V segment lost 3 bases and the J segment 13 bases; nucleotides outside the gene matches: 10. The CDR3 covers 13 residues. Germline CDR1 reads MGHDK; CDR2 reads SYGVNS. The CDR3 nucleotides are TGTGCCAGCAGTGACCTGGACAGGGCTTCCCTCACCTTC. Encoded protein: CASSDLDRASLTF.

This clone was observed a few times. The J gene is TRBJ2-1, the V gene TRBV7-9; 9 bases fit TRBD1. This CDR3 is built from 16 residues. Germline CDR1 is SEHNR and CDR2 is FQNEAQ (reference sequence). Unmatched junction bases numbered 13, after V lost 5 bases and J lost 8 bases. The CDR3 sequence is CASSETPGQGRDEQFF. The CDR3 region has the DNA TGTGCCAGCAGCGAGACTCCGGGACAGGGAAGGGATGAGCAGTTCTTC.

J is TRBJ2-3 and V is TRBV25-1, with a tentative D call TRBD2 (5 bases). CDR3 length: 16 residues. Germline V gene sequence: CDR1 MGHDK, CDR2 SYGVNS. V was cut by 6 bases and J by 2 bases, with 18 bases left in between. This chain's CDR3 is CASSPLRGWDTDTQYF. CDR3 nucleotide sequence: TGTGCCAGCAGCCCCCTCCGGGGATGGGACACAGATACGCAGTATTTT. The full variable domain, in which reference TRBV25-1 and TRBJ2-3 provide the parts outside the CDR3, is EADIYQTPRYLVIGTGKKITLECSQTMGHDKMYWYQQDPGMELHLIHYSYGVNSTEKGDLSSESTVSRIRTEHFPLTLESARPSHTSQYLCASSPLRGWDTDTQYFGPGTRLTVL.

The CDR3 bases are TGTGCCTGGACCTCCGGGACAGGGTTTAACGAAAAACTGTTTTTT. Its translation: CAWTSGTGFNEKLFF. The chain couples TRBV30 to TRBJ1-4; 9 bases agree with TRBD1. The germline CDR1 and CDR2 sequences are GTSNPN and SVGIG (reference sequence). The CDR3 loop spans 15 amino acids. Losses at the gene ends were 4 bases for V and 8 bases for J; bases not matched to a gene: 11.

This clone was detected only a few times. The chain uses TRBV29-1 and TRBJ1-1; the D gene is possibly TRBD1 (6 bases). Trimming left V 2 bases short and J 8 bases short, with 9 bases between. The length of the CDR3 is 11 residues. Germline V gene lookup returns CDR1 SQVTM and CDR2 ANQGSEA. The CDR3 sequence is CSVEFGTEAFF. The DNA of the CDR3 is TGCAGCGTTGAATTCGGGACAGAAGCTTTCTTT.

This clone was seen a handful of times. This chain links TRBV11-1 with TRBJ2-7, with 9 bases identical to TRBD1. CDR3 length: 16 amino acids. Germline CDR1 and CDR2: SGHAT and FQDESV (reference sequence). V gave up 0 bases and J gave up 1 base; unmatched junction bases: 4. CDR3 nucleotides: TGTGCCAGCAGCTTAGCGCTTGGGACAGGGTCCTACGAGCAGTACTTC. This codes for CASSLALGTGSYEQYF.

The V gene is TRBV5-1, the J gene TRBJ1-1; 7 bases are shared with TRBD1. V dropped 3 bases and J dropped 4; count of bases not matched to a gene: 3. Germline V gene lookup returns CDR1 SGHRS and CDR2 YFSETQ. The CDR3 is 13 amino acids. The CDR3 spells CASSSGQATEAFF. The CDR3 nucleotides are TGCGCCAGCAGCTCTGGACAGGCCACTGAAGCTTTCTTT. Based on the CDR3 plus reference TRBV5-1 and TRBJ1-1, the full variable domain is KAGVTQTPRYLIKTRGQQVTLSCSPISGHRSVSWYQQTPGQGLQFLFEYFSETQRNKGNFPGRFSGRQFSNSRSEMNVSTLELGDSALYLCASSSGQATEAFFGQGTRLTVV.

CDR3 in amino acids: CASSDPGAPTGELFF. The CDR3 coding sequence is TGTGCCAGCAGTGATCCTGGGGCCCCAACCGGGGAGCTGTTTTTT. The chain combines TRBV25-1 with TRBJ2-2, with D maybe TRBD1 (5 bases). The germline V and J ends were trimmed by 3 bases and 5 bases, with 13 bases remaining between them. This CDR3 is 15 amino acids long. Germline values: CDR1 MGHDK, CDR2 SYGVNS.

This clone has more than one count but fewer than ten. The chain recombines TRBV7-6 with TRBJ2-1; possible D gene TRBD2, 5 bases. Trimming left V 5 bases short and J 6 bases short, with 14 bases between. This CDR3 is built from 14 residues. Germline CDR1 reads SGHVS; CDR2 reads FNYEAQ. In DNA, the CDR3 is TGTGCCAGCAGCCCGAGCTGGGCGGGCAATGAGCAGTTCTTC. Its translation is CASSPSWAGNEQFF.

The V call is TRBV11-3, the J call TRBJ1-1; no definite D call. Germline CDR1 and CDR2: SGHNT and YENEEA. The CDR3 has 13 residues. Trimming left V 5 bases short and J 5 bases short, with 12 bases between. CDR3 nucleotides: TGTGCCAGCAGCCCGACGGGTAGTACTGAAGCTTTCTTT. Its protein product is CASSPTGSTEAFF.

This chain links TRBV7-2 with TRBJ2-7, with 9 bases fitting TRBD1. Germline V gene sequence: CDR1 SGHTA, CDR2 FQGNSA. V lost 2 bases, J lost 1 base, and 3 bases stayed unmatched. This CDR3 region has 15 residues. CDR3: CASSLLGQGSYEQYF. DNA of the CDR3: TGTGCCAGCAGCTTACTGGGACAGGGATCCTACGAGCAGTACTTC. Filled out from reference TRBV7-2 and TRBJ2-7, the complete variable domain reads GAGVSQSPSNKVTEKGKDVELRCDPISGHTALYWYRQSLGQGLEFLIYFQGNSAPDKSGLPSDRFSAERTGGSVSTLTIQRTQQEDSAVYLCASSLLGQGSYEQYFGPGTRLTVT.

V gene TRBV9 combines with J gene TRBJ1-1; TRBD1 matches at 7 bases. The CDR3 has 15 residues. Per germline, CDR1 SGDLS and CDR2 YYNGEE. The J segment lost 5 bases and the V segment lost 3 bases, leaving 10 bases of the junction unmatched. CDR3 region: CASSDGGGQSTEAFF. As DNA, the CDR3 is TGTGCCAGCAGCGACGGAGGGGGACAGAGTACTGAAGCTTTCTTT.

The chain recombines TRBV27 with TRBJ1-1; possibly TRBD1 for D (5 bases). The germline V gene has CDR1 MNHEY and CDR2 SMNVEV (reference sequence). V dropped 6 bases and J dropped 0 bases, with 11 bases sitting between them. The CDR3 covers 14 residues. In DNA form, the CDR3 reads TGTGCCAGCAGCAGGGCGGCCTTGAACACTGAAGCTTTCTTT. Its protein is CASSRAALNTEAFF.

This rearrangement joins TRBV4-2 to TRBJ2-5; TRBD2 agrees at 7 bases. This CDR3 comprises 15 residues. V trimming: 0 bases; J trimming: 2 bases; junction bases outside the gene matches: 3. The germline V gene has CDR1 LGHNA and CDR2 YNFKEQ. The DNA for the CDR3 is TGTGCCAGCAGCCAAGAGGGAGCGGGGCAAGAGACCCAGTACTTC. Residues: CASSQEGAGQETQYF.

Of note for this clone: Other DNA sequences in the sample encode the same CDR3. This chain links TRBV7-9 with TRBJ1-5; 7 nucleotides match TRBD1. Germline assignment: CDR1 SEHNR and CDR2 FQNEAQ (reference sequence). J was trimmed by 2 bases and V by 5 bases; bases with no gene match: 6. This CDR3 contains 15 residues. The CDR3 region is CASSPQGEGNQPQHF. For the CDR3, the DNA is TGTGCCAGCAGCCCGCAGGGGGAGGGCAATCAGCCCCAGCATTTT.

V usage is TRBV7-8 and J usage is TRBJ2-7; a possible D gene is TRBD1 (6 bases). V was shortened by 5 bases and J by 0 bases, with 14 bases between the two germline ends. The CDR3 covers 15 residues. Germline loops: CDR1 SGHVS, CDR2 FQNEAQ. CDR3 loop: CASSLRTARSYEQYF. Here the CDR3 DNA reads TGTGCCAGCAGCCTTAGGACAGCCCGCTCCTACGAGCAGTACTTC.

This clone was seen more than once but under ten times. The V gene is TRBV6-6, the J gene TRBJ1-2; D gene ambiguous. The CDR3 has 16 residues. From germline, CDR1 is MNHNY and CDR2 SVGAGI (reference sequence). The V end was cut by 1 base, the J end by 0 bases, with 12 bases between. The CDR3 nucleotides are TGTGCCAGCAGTTACTGGGAGCGGGGAGCTAACTATGGCTACACCTTC. It translates to CASSYWERGANYGYTF.

The rearrangement uses TRBV18 and TRBJ1-2; no clear D. Trimming cost V 3 bases and J 3 bases, with 11 bases left between them. From germline, CDR1 is KGHSH and CDR2 LQKENI. The CDR3 totals 14 residues. The CDR3 protein is CASSPSSGDYGYTF. The CDR3 DNA reads TGTGCCAGCTCACCTTCTTCCGGGGACTATGGCTACACCTTC. Complete variable domain (other parts from reference TRBV18 and TRBJ1-2): NAGVMQNPRHLVRRRGQEARLRCSPMKGHSHVYWYRQLPEEGLKFMVYLQKENIIDESGMPKERFSAEFPKEGPSILRIQQVVRGDSAAYFCASSPSSGDYGYTFGSGTRLTVV.